This TCR beta chain is drawn from a study of T cells in localized non-small cell lung cancer. Study results and caveats: Elevated blood T cell density was associated with longer overall survival. Among the tissues sampled, uninvolved adjacent lung had the highest T cell clonality, above tumor.

Generated by immunoSEQ multiplex PCR, the TCRdb table keeps only in-frame clones and is missing some. This table has 30,000 to 45,000 clones, around nine tenths appearing once. Concerning this clone itself: The antigen remains unidentified.

Germline CDR1 is MDHEN and CDR2 is SYDVKM. Trimming removed 8 bases from V and 1 base from J; junction bases left unmatched: 8. This CDR3 is built from 16 residues. This clonotype was obtained from a woman aged 40 to 75 with stage I lung adenocarcinoma. This chain connects TRBV28 to TRBJ2-1, with 10 nucleotides matching TRBD2. The sample in question was peripheral blood, obtained before any cancer treatment. The CDR3 nucleotides are TGTGCCAGCTTAGCGGGGGGCCCTAGATCCTACAATGAGCAGTTCTTC. It translates to CASLAGGPRSYNEQFF.